This T cell receptor (beta chain) appears in the sequencing data of a study of blood T cell repertoires in COVID-19. The table came from immunoSEQ multiplex PCR; TCRdb's copy has only in-frame clones and leaves some out. The sample yields about 120,000 clones, 60% to 85% seen once. The specimen was peripheral blood. The sequence was obtained from a man aged 70 or older with acute or convalescent COVID-19.

The CDR3 DNA follows: TGTGCCAGCAGCTTGGGCAGTTTTTCGGGAGAAAAACTGTTTTTT. This codes for CASSLGSFSGEKLFF. This chain uses TRBV5-5 with TRBJ1-4; D uncertain. V shed 0 bases and J shed 8 bases, with 14 bases lying between them. Germline V gives CDR1 SGHKS, CDR2 YYEKEE (reference sequence). This CDR3 spans 15 amino acids.